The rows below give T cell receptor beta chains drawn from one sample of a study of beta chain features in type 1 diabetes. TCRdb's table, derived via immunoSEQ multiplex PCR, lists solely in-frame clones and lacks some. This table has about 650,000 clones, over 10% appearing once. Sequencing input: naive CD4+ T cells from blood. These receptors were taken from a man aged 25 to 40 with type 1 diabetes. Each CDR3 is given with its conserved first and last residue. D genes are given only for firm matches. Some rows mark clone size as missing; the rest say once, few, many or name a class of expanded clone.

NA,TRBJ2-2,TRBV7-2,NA,TGTGCCAGCAGCTTAGAGGCTATAACGCGGGCCCCGAACACCGGGGAGCTGTTTTTT,CASSLEAITRAPNTGELFF
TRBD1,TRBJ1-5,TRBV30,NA,TGTGCCGCAAATGGACAGGGATCTCAGCCCCAGCATTTT,CAANGQGSQPQHF
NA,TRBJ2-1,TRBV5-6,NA,TGTGCCAGCAGCTTTGGTGCCCTAGTCTACAATGAGCAGTTCTTC,CASSFGALVYNEQFF
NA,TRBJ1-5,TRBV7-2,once,TGTGCCAGCAGCTTAAAAGAGAGGCCCCAGCATTTT,CASSLKERPQHF
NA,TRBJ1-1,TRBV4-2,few,TGTGCCAGCAGCCCTGGGACGGGGAACACTGAAGCTTTCTTT,CASSPGTGNTEAFF
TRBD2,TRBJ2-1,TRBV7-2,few,TGTGCCAGCAGCTATAGCGGGGGGAACTACAATGAGCAGTTCTTC,CASSYSGGNYNEQFF
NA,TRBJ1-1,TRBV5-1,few,TGCGCCAGCAGCTTTAAATTGTCCAACTCAGAAGCTTTCTTT,CASSFKLSNSEAFF
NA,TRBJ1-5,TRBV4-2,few,TGTGCCAGCAGCCAACAGGGGTTGGGCAATCAGCCCCAGCATTTT,CASSQQGLGNQPQHF
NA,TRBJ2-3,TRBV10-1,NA,TGCGCCAGCACCCCGGGGCATCGGGATACGCAGTATTTT,CASTPGHRDTQYF
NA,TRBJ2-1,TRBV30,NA,TGTGCCTGGAGCCCGGGAGCAAATGAGCAGTTCTTC,CAWSPGANEQFF
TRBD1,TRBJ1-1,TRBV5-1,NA,TGCGCCAGCAGCTCGGGACAGGGCCGCATGAACACTGAAGCTTTCTTT,CASSSGQGRMNTEAFF
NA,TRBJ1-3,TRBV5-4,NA,TGTGCCAGCAGCTTGGAGGCAGGCTCTGGAAACACCATATATTTT,CASSLEAGSGNTIYF
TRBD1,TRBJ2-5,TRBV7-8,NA,TGTGCCAGCAGCTTAGGGACAGGGCTACAAGAGACCCAGTACTTC,CASSLGTGLQETQYF
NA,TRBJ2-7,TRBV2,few,TGTGCCAGCAGTGAAGCAACCTACGAGCAGTACTTC,CASSEATYEQYF
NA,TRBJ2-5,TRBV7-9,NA,TGTGCCAGCAGCATACAGGTTTCCCAAGAGACCCAGTACTTC,CASSIQVSQETQYF
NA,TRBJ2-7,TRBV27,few,TGTGCCAGCAGTTTCAGGGAGTGGTACGAGCAGTACTTC,CASSFREWYEQYF
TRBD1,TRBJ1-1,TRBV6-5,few,TGTGCCAGCAGTAGGACAGGGGGCTTGAACACTGAAGCTTTCTTT,CASSRTGGLNTEAFF
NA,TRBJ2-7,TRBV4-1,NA,TGCGCCAGCAGCCAAGATAAGTGGGCCGGCCCAGGGTACGAGCAGTACTTC,CASSQDKWAGPGYEQYF
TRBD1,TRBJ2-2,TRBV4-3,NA,TGCGCCAGCAGCCAAAGGGGGCGCACCGGGGAGCTGTTTTTT,CASSQRGRTGELFF
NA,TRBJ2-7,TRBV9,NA,TGTGCCAGCAGCGGCGGGACAGCCCTCGACTACGAGCAGTACTTC,CASSGGTALDYEQYF
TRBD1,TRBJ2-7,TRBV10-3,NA,TGTGCCATCAGTGAGAAGAAGGGACAGAGGTACGAGCAGTACTTC,CAISEKKGQRYEQYF
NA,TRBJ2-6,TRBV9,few,TGTGCCAGCAGCGTAGCCTCAGGGTCCGGGGCCAACGTCCTGACTTTC,CASSVASGSGANVLTF
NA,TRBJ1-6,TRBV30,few,TGTGCCTGGAGTCGCGGGACCGCGCGTTTCCTCCACTTT,CAWSRGTARFLHF
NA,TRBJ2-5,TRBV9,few,TGTGCCAGCAGTTCCGGCACCCAAGAGACCCAGTACTTC,CASSSGTQETQYF
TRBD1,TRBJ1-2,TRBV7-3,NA,TGTGCCAGCAGCCTACAGGGACAGCTCCACTATGGCTACACCTTC,CASSLQGQLHYGYTF
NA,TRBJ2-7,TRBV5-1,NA,TGCGCCAGCAGCTTGGAGGGATACGAGCAGTACTTC,CASSLEGYEQYF
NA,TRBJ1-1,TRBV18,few,TGTGCCAGCTCACCACCGGCATCCTGGGGCACTGAAGCTTTCTTT,CASSPPASWGTEAFF
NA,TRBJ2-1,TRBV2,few,TGTGCCAGCAGTTCCGGCAGACTGTACAATGAGCAGTTCTTC,CASSSGRLYNEQFF
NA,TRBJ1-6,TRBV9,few,TGTGCCAGCAGCGCCGGAGCGGAGGCCGATTCACCCCTCCACTTT,CASSAGAEADSPLHF
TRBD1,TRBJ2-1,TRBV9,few,TGTGCCAGCACTCATACAGGGGAGACCTACAATGAGCAGTTCTTC,CASTHTGETYNEQFF
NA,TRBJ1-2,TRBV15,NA,TGTGCCACCAGCAGAGATTCCGGTGGCTACACCTTC,CATSRDSGGYTF
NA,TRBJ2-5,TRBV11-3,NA,TGTGCCACAGGGGGAGGGGAGACCCAGTACTTC,CATGGGETQYF
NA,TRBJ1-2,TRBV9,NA,TGTGCCAGTAGAAAAGCAGCTAACTATGGCTACACCTTC,CASRKAANYGYTF
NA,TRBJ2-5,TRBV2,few,TGTGCCAGCAAGTCCGTGCAAGAGACCCAGTACTTC,CASKSVQETQYF
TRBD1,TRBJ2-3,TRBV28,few,TGTGCCAGCAGTTTGACAGGGGGTTCCGATACGCAGTATTTT,CASSLTGGSDTQYF
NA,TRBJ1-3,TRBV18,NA,TGTGCCAGCTCGGGCGGGCAGGGCCACTCTGGAAACACCATATATTTT,CASSGGQGHSGNTIYF
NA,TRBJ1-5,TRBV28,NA,TGTGCCAGCACCTCCCGGGGGCGAGCAGGCAATCAGCCCCAGCATTTT,CASTSRGRAGNQPQHF
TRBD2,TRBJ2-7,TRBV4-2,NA,TGTGCCAGCAGCCCTACCGGTGCTAGCGGGGTCGACGAGCAGTACTTC,CASSPTGASGVDEQYF
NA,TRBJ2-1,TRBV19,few,TGTGCCAGTAGTATAGCCCCCTTAAACGAGCAGTTCTTC,CASSIAPLNEQFF
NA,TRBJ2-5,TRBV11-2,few,TGTGCCAGCAGCTTTGGGCCGGGACAAGAGACCCAGTACTTC,CASSFGPGQETQYF
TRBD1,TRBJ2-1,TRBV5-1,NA,TGCGCCAGCAGCCCGACAGGGGGCCTGTTCAATGAGCAGTTCTTC,CASSPTGGLFNEQFF
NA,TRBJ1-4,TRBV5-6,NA,TGTGCCAGCACCCGGGAGGCCAGGGTTGAAAAACTGTTTTTT,CASTREARVEKLFF
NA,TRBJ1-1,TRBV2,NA,TGTGCCAGCACCCTCGGACCCAGGAACACTGAAGCTTTCTTT,CASTLGPRNTEAFF
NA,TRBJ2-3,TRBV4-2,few,TGTGCCAGCAGCCATTTATCACGGTCTAGCACAGATACGCAGTATTTT,CASSHLSRSSTDTQYF
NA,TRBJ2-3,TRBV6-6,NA,TGTGCCAGCAGTTACGTGCGGGACACAGATACGCAGTATTTT,CASSYVRDTDTQYF
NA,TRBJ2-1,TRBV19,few,TGTGCCAGTAGTATCCGACCTCTTGTCCAAGAGCAGTTCTTC,CASSIRPLVQEQFF
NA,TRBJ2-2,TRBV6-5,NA,TGTGCCAGCAGGGAGACGAGGGAACCCGGGGAGCTGTTTTTT,CASRETREPGELFF
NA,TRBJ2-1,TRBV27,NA,TGTGCCAGCAGCCCGTTGGAGGGGCTTCAGGAGCAGTTCTTC,CASSPLEGLQEQFF
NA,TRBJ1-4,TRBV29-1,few,TGCAGCGTTGTTGATAGAGATAATGAAAAACTGTTTTTT,CSVVDRDNEKLFF
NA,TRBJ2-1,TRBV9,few,TGTGCCAGCAGCGTAGGGCCGGAGGAGCAGTTCTTC,CASSVGPEEQFF
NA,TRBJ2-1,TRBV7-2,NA,TGTGCCAGCAGCTTAACCCGGACGGCAGACAATGAGCAGTTCTTC,CASSLTRTADNEQFF